This T cell receptor (beta chain) was obtained from a study of blood T cell repertoires in COVID-19. Looking at the study overall: The analysed material was cDNA or gDNA that came from T cells, B-cell-depleted T cells, or PBMCs.

Trimming cost V 4 bases and J 5 bases; bases outside gene matches: 9. CDR3 size: 15 residues. Germline values: CDR1 SGHKS, CDR2 YYEKEE (reference sequence). As originally analysed: Nucleated cell counts were estimated from reference gene primer amplification. Profiled with immunoSEQ multiplex PCR; TCRdb holds only in-frame clones, not every one. From that table come the V and J calls and clone size; the DNA was used to work out D and trimming. The data show roughly 150,000 clones, 75% to 90% seen once. Participant-reported clinical history was the basis for cohort assignment. The V and J genes are TRBV5-5 and TRBJ2-5, with 9 bases matching TRBD2. Material for sequencing was PBMCs or T cells enriched from blood (not recorded which). This receptor was obtained from a man between 70 and 80 years old who had been exposed to COVID-19. The CDR3 nucleotides are TGTGCCAGCAGCCGACGGGCGGGGGGGCAGGAGACCCAGTACTTC. Encoded protein: CASSRRAGGQETQYF.